One sample yielded the 2 T cell receptor beta chains listed below, sequenced in a study of T cell repertoires in cytomegalovirus infection. TCRdb reprocessed the reads via MiXCR and lists one record per CDR3 protein. Here the sample spans around 81,000 distinct CDR3 sequences, roughly 39% being singletons. These receptors' antigens are unknown. Sequenced material: CD8+ T cells from cultured PBMCs, taken from culture after CMV antigen stimulation. The receptors come from a human donor in good health (CMV status not recorded). Some clones in this sample may be carry-over from other donors' samples.

This clonotype occurred a few times. This chain links TRBV7-9 with TRBJ2-5, with 10 bases identical to TRBD1. Germline V CDR1 and CDR2: SEHNR, FQNEAQ (reference sequence). V was pared by 6 bases and J by 4 bases, with 5 bases of the junction left unmatched. The CDR3 spans 14 residues. CDR3 residues: CASRATGGLETQYF. The CDR3 region has the DNA TGTGCCAGCAGAGCGACAGGGGGCCTAGAGACCCAGTACTTC. The variable domain in full, with the rest retrieved from reference TRBV7-9 and TRBJ2-5, is DTGVSQNPRHKITKRGQNVTFRCDPISEHNRLYWYRQTLGQGPEFLTYFQNEAQLEKSRLLSDRFSAERPKGSFSTLEIQRTEQGDSAMYLCASRATGGLETQYFGPGTRLLVL.

V is TRBV12-3 or TRBV12-4 and J is TRBJ2-7; 8 bases align to TRBD1. V was pared by 5 bases and J by 2 bases, with 8 bases of the junction left unmatched. The CDR3 spans 15 residues. CDR3 coding DNA: TGTGCCAGCAGTCCCACAGGGGGACCCACCTACGAGCAGTACTTC. Its translation is CASSPTGGPTYEQYF.